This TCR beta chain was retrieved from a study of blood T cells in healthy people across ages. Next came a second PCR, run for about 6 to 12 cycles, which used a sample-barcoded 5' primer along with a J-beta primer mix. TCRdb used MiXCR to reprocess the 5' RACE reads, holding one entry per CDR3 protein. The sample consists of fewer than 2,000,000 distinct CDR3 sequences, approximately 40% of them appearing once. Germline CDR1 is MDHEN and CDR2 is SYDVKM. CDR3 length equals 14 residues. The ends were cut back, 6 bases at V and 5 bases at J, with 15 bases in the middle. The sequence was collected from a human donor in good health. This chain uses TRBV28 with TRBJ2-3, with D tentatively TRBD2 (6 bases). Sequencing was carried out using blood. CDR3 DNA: TGTGCCAGCAGACCACTGGGGCGGGGAGATACGCAGTATTTT. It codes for CASRPLGRGDTQYF.